The 18 T cell receptor beta chains reported below all come from one sample, sequenced in a study of beta chain features in type 1 diabetes. Every isolated RNA sample was fully reverse transcribed, so sequencing captured expressed TCRB transcripts. Only in-frame clones appear in the TCRdb table, and some are missing; sequencing was by immunoSEQ multiplex PCR. There are 900,000 or so clones in the sample; 17% occur only once, and roughly 0.025% lies in the top ten. Material for sequencing was naive CD4+ T cells from blood. Receptors originate from a woman between 18 and 29 years old in good health.

This clone was counted only a few times. CDR3 coding DNA: TGCAGCGCTTTCCGGACAGGGGGTGCTGAAGCTTTCTTT. Amino acid sequence: CSAFRTGGAEAFF. The chain has TRBV29-1 and TRBJ1-1; TRBD1 matches 10 bases. Germline-derived CDR1 and CDR2 are SQVTM and ANQGSEA. The CDR3 consists of 13 residues. V shed 7 bases and J 6 bases; nucleotides not matched to a gene: 8.

This clone was picked up a small number of times. The chain employs TRBV28 and TRBJ2-1; 7 bases fit TRBD1. The CDR3 loop spans 16 amino acids. CDR1 is MDHEN, CDR2 SYDVKM, per germline. J gave up 6 bases and V 1 base, and 9 bases lay outside the gene matches. The CDR3 nucleotides read TGTGCCAGCAGTTTATCAACGGGACAGACCCGCAATGAGCAGTTCTTC. Translating it yields CASSLSTGQTRNEQFF.

This chain connects TRBV5-1 to TRBJ2-2; D uncertain. V was clipped by 1 base and J by 0 bases, with 10 bases between them. This CDR3 contains 16 residues. Per the germline V gene, CDR1 is SGHRS and CDR2 is YFSETQ. CDR3 coding DNA: TGCGCCAGCAGCTTGCGGGCGCCTACGAACACCGGGGAGCTGTTTTTT. Translation: CASSLRAPTNTGELFF.

This clone turned up a few times. The rearrangement links TRBV28 to TRBJ2-7; 8 nucleotides agree with TRBD1. The CDR3 contains 14 residues. Germline CDR1 is MDHEN and CDR2 is SYDVKM. The J segment lost 0 bases and the V segment lost 10 bases, leaving 8 bases of the junction unmatched. Written as DNA, the CDR3 is TGTGCCACCGAAGGTACAGGGGGCTCCTACGAGCAGTACTTC. Protein: CATEGTGGSYEQYF.

Of note for this clone: At the DNA level, this CDR3 is encoded by other sequences in the same sample as well. The rearrangement links TRBV7-2 to TRBJ2-7, with 9 bases lining up with TRBD2. J gave up 4 bases and V 0 bases, and 4 bases lay outside the gene matches. Germline V gene data show CDR1 as SGHTA and CDR2 as FQGNSA. The CDR3 has 15 amino acids. The CDR3 is CASSLAAGGAYEQYF. The CDR3 coding sequence is TGTGCCAGCAGCTTAGCTGCGGGAGGGGCTTACGAGCAGTACTTC.

This clone turned up a few times. The V and J genes are TRBV29-1 and TRBJ2-1; 8 positions match TRBD2. Germline-derived CDR1 and CDR2 are SQVTM and ANQGSEA. CDR3 size: 15 residues. V shed 2 bases, J shed 0 bases, and the junction held 3 bases outside the gene matches. The CDR3 is CSVEWLAGSYNEQFF. The CDR3 DNA sequence: TGCAGCGTTGAATGGCTAGCGGGCTCCTACAATGAGCAGTTCTTC.

The chain recombines TRBV9 with TRBJ2-1; TRBD1 agrees at 9 bases. Trimming cost V 4 bases and J 5 bases; bases outside gene matches: 4. This CDR3 comprises 14 residues. Germline V gene sequence: CDR1 SGDLS, CDR2 YYNGEE. This chain's CDR3 is CASSPRQGDNEQFF. CDR3 coding DNA: TGTGCCAGCAGCCCCCGACAGGGGGACAATGAGCAGTTCTTC.

This clone was seen a handful of times. The chain couples TRBV29-1 to TRBJ2-1, with D perhaps given as TRBD1 or TRBD2 (5 bases each). Germline-derived CDR1 and CDR2 are SQVTM and ANQGSEA. The CDR3 is made up of 16 amino acids. The ends were cut back, 0 bases at V and 0 bases at J, with 12 bases in the middle. The chain's CDR3 is CSVEDWDANSYNEQFF. The DNA of the CDR3 is TGCAGCGTTGAAGATTGGGACGCCAACTCCTACAATGAGCAGTTCTTC.

This chain uses TRBV19 with TRBJ1-5; no clear D. From germline, CDR1 is LNHDA and CDR2 SQIVND (reference sequence). With 4 bases removed from V and 0 bases from J, the gap between germline ends came to 19 bases. This CDR3 comprises 18 residues. CDR3 residues: CASSNPDGGLYSNQPQHF. For the CDR3, the DNA is TGTGCCAGTAGTAACCCCGATGGAGGTTTATATAGCAATCAGCCCCAGCATTTT.

In regard to this clone: Other nucleotide sequences in the sample specify the same CDR3. The J gene is TRBJ1-1, the V gene TRBV7-9; no clear D gene. The ends were cut back, 2 bases at V and 0 bases at J, with 7 bases in the middle. The germline CDR1 and CDR2 sequences are SEHNR and FQNEAQ (reference sequence). This CDR3 has 14 residues. The CDR3 DNA follows: TGTGCCAGCAGCTTATCCGGGGTGAACACTGAAGCTTTCTTT. Amino acids: CASSLSGVNTEAFF.

The CDR3 loop reads CASSYPSATPYNEQFF. The CDR3 bases are TGTGCCAGCAGCTACCCTAGCGCCACCCCGTACAATGAGCAGTTCTTC. The J gene is TRBJ2-1, the V gene TRBV9; tentatively, D is TRBD2 (6 bases). Germline V gene data show CDR1 as SGDLS and CDR2 as YYNGEE. V was cut by 4 bases and J by 4 bases, with 18 bases left in between. The CDR3 consists of 16 residues.

This clone was seen more than once but under ten times. The junction differs from germline at one of its ends, possibly a read error. The chain carries TRBV6-1 and TRBJ2-5; no definite D call. CDR1 and CDR2 (germline): MNHNS, SASEGT. CDR3 length: 14 residues. CDR3 sequence (DNA): TGTGCCAGCAGTCAAGCCGCGCTTCAAGAGACCCAGTACTTC. Translated: CASSQAALQETQYF.

This clone has more than one count but fewer than ten. The V and J genes are TRBV14 and TRBJ2-3, with D perhaps matching TRBD1 (5 bases). With 4 bases removed from V and 5 bases from J, the gap between germline ends came to 19 bases. CDR1 and CDR2 (germline): SGHDN, FVKESK. The CDR3 spans 16 residues. Written as DNA, the CDR3 is TGTGCCAGCAGCCCCCTGGGGCGCGTGCTGGTAGATACGCAGTATTTT. Protein product: CASSPLGRVLVDTQYF.

This sequence joins TRBV6-1 and TRBJ1-1; D perhaps matches TRBD1 (5 bases). The CDR3 has 16 residues. With 2 bases removed from V and 0 bases from J, the gap between germline ends came to 13 bases. CDR1 MNHNS and CDR2 SASEGT come from the germline V gene. The CDR3 nucleotides read TGTGCCAGCAGTGAAAGAGGTGGCAGGGTGAACACTGAAGCTTTCTTT. It codes for CASSERGGRVNTEAFF.

This clone was observed a handful of times. The rearrangement joins TRBV19 to TRBJ2-1; TRBD2 matches at 11 bases. The CDR3 runs to 16 residues. J gave up 4 bases and V 6 bases, and 8 bases lay outside the gene matches. Germline V CDR1 and CDR2: LNHDA, SQIVND (reference sequence). The CDR3 loop reads CASRPSGRFLYNEQFF. CDR3 nucleotide sequence: TGTGCCAGTAGGCCTAGCGGGAGGTTCCTTTACAATGAGCAGTTCTTC.

The J gene is TRBJ2-3, the V gene TRBV18; D tentatively reads TRBD1 or TRBD2 (5 bases each). CDR3 size: 13 residues. Trimming removed 2 bases from V and 4 bases from J, with 7 bases in between. The V gene's germline CDR1 is KGHSH and CDR2 LQKENI. The CDR3 nucleotides are TGTGCCAGCTCACCATTGGGACCAGATACGCAGTATTTT. It encodes CASSPLGPDTQYF. Based on the CDR3 plus reference TRBV18 and TRBJ2-3, the full variable domain is NAGVMQNPRHLVRRRGQEARLRCSPMKGHSHVYWYRQLPEEGLKFMVYLQKENIIDESGMPKERFSAEFPKEGPSILRIQQVVRGDSAAYFCASSPLGPDTQYFGPGTRLTVL.

This rearrangement joins TRBV11-2 to TRBJ2-3; D not resolved. This CDR3 contains 13 residues. Germline lookup yields CDR1 SGHAT and CDR2 FQNNGV. With 4 bases removed from V and 1 base from J, the gap between germline ends came to 6 bases. The CDR3, as DNA: TGTGCCAGCAGCTCCCGGCGCACAGATACGCAGTATTTT. Encoded protein: CASSSRRTDTQYF.

V gene TRBV5-5 combines with J gene TRBJ2-5, with D possibly being TRBD1 (6 bases). Between the trimmed V and J ends, which lost 4 bases and 0 bases, there was a span of 10 bases. The CDR3 contains 14 residues. In germline, CDR1 is SGHKS, CDR2 YYEKEE (reference sequence). The CDR3 spells CASSRRGNQETQYF. DNA of the CDR3: TGTGCCAGCAGCCGCAGGGGTAACCAAGAGACCCAGTACTTC.